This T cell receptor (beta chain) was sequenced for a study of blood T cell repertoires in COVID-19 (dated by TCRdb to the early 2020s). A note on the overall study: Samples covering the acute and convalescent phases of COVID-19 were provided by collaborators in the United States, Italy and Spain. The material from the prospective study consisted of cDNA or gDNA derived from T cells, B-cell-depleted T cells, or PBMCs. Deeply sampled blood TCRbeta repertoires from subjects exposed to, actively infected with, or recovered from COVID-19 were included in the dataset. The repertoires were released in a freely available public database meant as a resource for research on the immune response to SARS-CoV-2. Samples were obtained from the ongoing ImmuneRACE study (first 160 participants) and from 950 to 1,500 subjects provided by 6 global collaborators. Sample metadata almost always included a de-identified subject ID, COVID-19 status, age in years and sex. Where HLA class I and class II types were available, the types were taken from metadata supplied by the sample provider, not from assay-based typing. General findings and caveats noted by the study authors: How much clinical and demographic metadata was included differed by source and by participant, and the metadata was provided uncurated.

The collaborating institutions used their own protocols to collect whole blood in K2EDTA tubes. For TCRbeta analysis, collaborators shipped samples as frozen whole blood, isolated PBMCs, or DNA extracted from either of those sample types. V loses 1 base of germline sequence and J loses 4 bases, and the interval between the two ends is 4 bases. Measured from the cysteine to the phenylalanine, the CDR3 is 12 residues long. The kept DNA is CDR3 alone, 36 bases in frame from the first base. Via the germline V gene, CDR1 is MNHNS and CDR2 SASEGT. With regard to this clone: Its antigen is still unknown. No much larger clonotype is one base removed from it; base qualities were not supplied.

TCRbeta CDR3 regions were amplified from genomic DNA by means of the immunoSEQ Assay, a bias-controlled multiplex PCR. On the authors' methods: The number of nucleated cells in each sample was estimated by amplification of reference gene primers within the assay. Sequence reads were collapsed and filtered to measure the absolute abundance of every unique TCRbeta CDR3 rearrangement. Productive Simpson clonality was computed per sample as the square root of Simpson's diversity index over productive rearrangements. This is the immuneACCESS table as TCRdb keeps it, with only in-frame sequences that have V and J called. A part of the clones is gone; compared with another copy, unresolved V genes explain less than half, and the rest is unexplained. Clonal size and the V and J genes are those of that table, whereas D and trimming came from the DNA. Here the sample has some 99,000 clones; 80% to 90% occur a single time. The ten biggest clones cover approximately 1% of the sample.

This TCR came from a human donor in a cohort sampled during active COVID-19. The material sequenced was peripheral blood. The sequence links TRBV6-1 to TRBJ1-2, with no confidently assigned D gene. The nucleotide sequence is TGTGCCAGCAGTGAAGGCAGCTATGGCTACACCTTC. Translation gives CASSEGSYGYTF.